This entry features one T cell receptor beta chain sequence. The sample comes from a study of control samples from healthy donors and cancer patients. The junction had 4 bases not matched to a gene; V was cut back by 4 bases and J by 5 bases. The CDR3 runs to 14 residues. Germline V gives CDR1 SNHLY, CDR2 FYNNEI. Profiled with immunoSEQ multiplex PCR; TCRdb holds only in-frame clones, not every one. The sample shows 84,000 or so clones, roughly 89% of them seen only once. The V gene is TRBV2, the J gene TRBJ2-3; 9 nucleotides match TRBD1. Sequencing used blood. This clonotype was obtained from a man in his forties or fifties in good health. The CDR3 coding sequence is TGTGCCAGCAGTGGGGACAGGGCCCAAGATACGCAGTATTTT. It codes for CASSGDRAQDTQYF.